The rows below give T cell receptor beta chains drawn from one sample of a study of cytomegalovirus exposure and HLA in healthy donors. The protocol was immunoSEQ multiplex PCR, while the TCRdb copy is restricted to in-frame clones and leaves out a portion. This table has roughly 150,000 clones, roughly 79% appearing once. The sequencing input was PBMCs. These receptors all come from a woman aged 40 to 49 in good health and CMV-seropositive. Both conserved end residues are part of each CDR3. Each record gives: D gene, V gene, clone size, J gene, CDR3 DNA, CDR3 protein. The D gene is left open where the match is weak. The size entry is marked missing in some rows and otherwise reads once, few, many or a size class.

.	TRBV19	.	TRBJ1-1	TGTGCCAGTAGTACGACAATTAAAGGTGAAGCTTTCTTT	CASSTTIKGEAFF
.	TRBV5-1	.	TRBJ1-3	TGCGCCAGCAGCTTGGATCACTTCTCTGGAAACACCATATATTTT	CASSLDHFSGNTIYF
TRBD1	TRBV7-2	.	TRBJ1-2	TGTGCCAGCAGCTTAGGGGGACAGGAGAGGTACTATGGCTACACCTTC	CASSLGGQERYYGYTF
.	TRBV10-1	.	TRBJ1-5	TGCGCTTCCACTGAGAGGGAACACCTAAGCAATCAGCCCCAGCATTTT	CASTEREHLSNQPQHF
.	TRBV29-1	.	TRBJ1-1	TGCAGCGCTGGGGCAGGGCCGAACACTGAAGCTTTCTTT	CSAGAGPNTEAFF
TRBD1	TRBV6-1	.	TRBJ1-1	TGTGCCAGCATCGTGACAGGGGGAAGGTCTTTCTTT	CASIVTGGRSFF
.	TRBV30	.	TRBJ1-3	TGTGCCTGGAACGGAGCCTCTGGAAACACCATATATTTT	CAWNGASGNTIYF
.	TRBV5-6	.	TRBJ1-1	TGTGCCAGCAGCGTCGGACAGACCGCGAACACTGAAGCTTTCTTT	CASSVGQTANTEAFF
.	TRBV6-5	.	TRBJ1-2	TGTGCCAGCACCAATGGACAGTATGGCTACACCTTC	CASTNGQYGYTF
.	TRBV5-4	.	TRBJ2-1	TGTGCCAGCTCGCGGGACCCTAGCTCCTACAATGAGCAGTTCTTC	CASSRDPSSYNEQFF
.	TRBV6-1	.	TRBJ1-6	TGTGCCAGCGGCGGGGGGGGTTCACCCCTCCACTTT	CASGGGGSPLHF
TRBD1	TRBV5-1	.	TRBJ2-5	TGCGCCAGCAGCACAGGGGACCGCCAAGAGACCCAGTACTTC	CASSTGDRQETQYF
.	TRBV29-1	.	TRBJ2-2	TGCAGCGTTGCGCCGGGACTGACCGGGGAGCTGTTTTTT	CSVAPGLTGELFF
TRBD2	TRBV5-1	.	TRBJ2-1	TGCGCCAGCAGCGCACGACTAGCGGGGGCCATCCCCAATGAGCAGTTCTTC	CASSARLAGAIPNEQFF
TRBD1	TRBV11-2	.	TRBJ1-4	TGTGCCAGCAGCCTCCGGGACAGGGTTAATGAAAAACTGTTTTTT	CASSLRDRVNEKLFF
TRBD2	TRBV5-1	once	TRBJ2-2	TGCGCCAGCAGCTTTAGCGGGGCCACCGGGGAGCTGTTTTTT	CASSFSGATGELFF
TRBD2	TRBV4-2	.	TRBJ2-7	TGTGCCAGCAGCCAAGGATTAGGGCTAGCGGGGGGGCAGGGTACCGAGCAGTACTTC	CASSQGLGLAGGQGTEQYF
.	TRBV28	.	TRBJ2-7	TGTGCCAGCAGTAGTGTAGGCGCTAGCTCCTACGAGCAGTACTTC	CASSSVGASSYEQYF
.	TRBV27	.	TRBJ1-1	TGTGCCAGCAGCTACAGGGTGTGGACTGAAGCTTTCTTT	CASSYRVWTEAFF
.	TRBV2	.	TRBJ1-1	TGTGCCAGCAGTCCTGACTTCCCTGAAGCTTTCTTT	CASSPDFPEAFF
.	TRBV5-6	.	TRBJ1-2	TGTGCCAGCAGCCTCGACTACAGCTATGGCTACACCTTC	CASSLDYSYGYTF
TRBD1	TRBV5-1	.	TRBJ1-1	TGCGCCAGCCAGGGGGCAACGGCCCCTGAAGCTTTCTTT	CASQGATAPEAFF
.	TRBV28	.	TRBJ1-2	TGTGCCAGCAGAGGAGGGGGCTACACCTTC	CASRGGGYTF
.	TRBV28	.	TRBJ2-7	TGTGCCAGCAGTTTATCGCTAGCATCTTTCCCCGAGCAGTACTTC	CASSLSLASFPEQYF
.	TRBV28	.	TRBJ1-5	TGTGCCAGCAGTCCCTCCCCCGGACTAGGGGCCTTGGATCAGCCCCAGCATTTT	CASSPSPGLGALDQPQHF
TRBD1	TRBV30	.	TRBJ2-7	TGTGCCTGGAGGAAAACAGGGGTCTCCTACGAGCAGTACTTC	CAWRKTGVSYEQYF
TRBD2	TRBV5-1	.	TRBJ2-1	TGCGCCAGCACCCTACAGGGACTAGGGTACAATGAGCAGTTCTTC	CASTLQGLGYNEQFF
TRBD1	TRBV15	.	TRBJ2-3	TGTGCCACCAGCAGAGAAAACGGGGGACAGGGGACAGATACGCAGTATTTT	CATSRENGGQGTDTQYF
TRBD1	TRBV6-1	.	TRBJ2-3	TGTGCCAGCAGTGAAAACCGGGGGACAGGGGGGAGACCCACAGATACGCAGTATTTT	CASSENRGTGGRPTDTQYF
TRBD1	TRBV6-5	.	TRBJ2-2	TGTGCCAGCAGTACCGGGACAGGGGTTTTGGGGGAGCTGTTTTTT	CASSTGTGVLGELFF
TRBD1	TRBV11-2	few	TRBJ2-3	TGTGCCAGCAGCTTAGAATTGGACAGGGGGCGTAAAGATACGCAGTATTTT	CASSLELDRGRKDTQYF
.	TRBV5-4	.	TRBJ1-5	TGTGCCAGCAGCTTGGCCGGGGGGACACCGAATCAGCCCCAGCATTTT	CASSLAGGTPNQPQHF
TRBD2	TRBV7-9	.	TRBJ2-5	TGTGCCAGCAGCCAAGGACTAGCGAAGGAGACCCAGTACTTC	CASSQGLAKETQYF